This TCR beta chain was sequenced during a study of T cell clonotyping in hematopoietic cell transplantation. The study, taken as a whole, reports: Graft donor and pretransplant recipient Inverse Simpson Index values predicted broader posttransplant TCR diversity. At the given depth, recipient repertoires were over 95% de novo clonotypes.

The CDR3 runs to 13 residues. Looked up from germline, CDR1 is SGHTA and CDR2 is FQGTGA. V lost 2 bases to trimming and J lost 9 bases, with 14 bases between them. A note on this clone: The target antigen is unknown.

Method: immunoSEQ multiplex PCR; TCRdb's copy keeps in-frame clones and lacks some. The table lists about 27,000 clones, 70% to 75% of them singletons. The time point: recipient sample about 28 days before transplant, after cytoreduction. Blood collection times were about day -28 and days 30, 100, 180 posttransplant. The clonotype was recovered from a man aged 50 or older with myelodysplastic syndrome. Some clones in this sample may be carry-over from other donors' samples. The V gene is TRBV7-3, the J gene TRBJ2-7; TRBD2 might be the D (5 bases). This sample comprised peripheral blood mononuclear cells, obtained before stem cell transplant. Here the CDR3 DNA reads TGTGCCAGCAGCTTAGACGAGGGATCTTCGCAGTACTTC. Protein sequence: CASSLDEGSSQYF. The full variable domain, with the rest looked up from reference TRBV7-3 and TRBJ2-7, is GAGVSQTPSNKVTEKGKYVELRCDPISGHTALYWYRQSLGQGPEFLIYFQGTGAADDSGLPNDRFFAVRPEGSVSTLKIQRTERGDSAVYLCASSLDEGSSQYFGPGTRLTVT.